The present entry profiles one T cell receptor beta chain with its context. Libraries were prepared by immunoSEQ multiplex PCR; TCRdb keeps only in-frame clonotypes and omits some of them. The sample records about 35,000 clones, roughly 77% being singletons. The data stem from a study of T cells in narcolepsy. Study information: Healthy controls were enrolled alongside patients with narcolepsy type 1 or type 2.

J was trimmed by 10 bases and V by 6 bases; bases with no gene match: 8. This CDR3 contains 13 residues. The V gene's germline CDR1 is LNHDA and CDR2 SQIVND (reference sequence). The rearrangement uses TRBV19 and TRBJ2-1, with 8 bases that match TRBD2. The clonotype comes from a human donor in good health. The source material was memory (CD45RA-) CD4+ T cells from blood. CDR3 in DNA: TGTGCCAGTAGCCCCTTCACTAGCGGCGAGCAGTTCTTC. Translation: CASSPFTSGEQFF.